This is a list of T cell receptor beta chains from one sample in a study of blood T cells in healthy people across ages. MiXCR, applied by TCRdb to the 5' RACE reads, yields one record per CDR3 protein. The sample lists some 900,000 distinct CDR3 sequences, roughly 43% occurring once. The sample consisted of blood. Source of these receptors: a man in his thirties or forties in good health. CDR3s include the opening cysteine and the closing phenylalanine or tryptophan. Each record gives: CDR3 DNA, CDR3 protein, D gene, J gene, clone size, V gene. The D gene is left open where the match is weak. Size is stated for part of the rows, as once, few or many counts, or as a class when the clone is expanded.

TGTGCCAGCAGCGCCGGACAGGCTTACAATGAGCAGTTCTTC,CASSAGQAYNEQFF,TRBD1,TRBJ2-1,.,TRBV5-1
TGCGCCAGCAGCCTACTATCAGCGGATTTCACAGATACGCAGTATTTT,CASSLLSADFTDTQYF,.,TRBJ2-3,.,TRBV4-1
TGTGCCACCCACTACTCGCGGGGACTTTCCTATGGCTACACCTTT,CATHYSRGLSYGYTF,.,TRBJ1-2,.,TRBV28
TGCAGTGCTAGAGATGGGCCAGGGGACAATGAGCAGTTCTTC,CSARDGPGDNEQFF,.,TRBJ2-1,.,TRBV20-1
TGTGCCAGCTCGGGACAGACCACCTATGGCTACACCTTC,CASSGQTTYGYTF,TRBD1,TRBJ1-2,few,TRBV9
TGTGCCAGCAGCCAGTACCGGGACAGAAACTATGGCTACACCTTC,CASSQYRDRNYGYTF,TRBD1,TRBJ1-2,.,TRBV14
TGCAGTGCTAGATCCTCGGGACTAGTCAGCACAGATACGCAGTATTTT,CSARSSGLVSTDTQYF,TRBD2,TRBJ2-3,.,TRBV20-1
TGTGCCAGCAGCTTAGGCGGCAGGATATACGAGCAGTACTTC,CASSLGGRIYEQYF,.,TRBJ2-7,few,TRBV7-6
TGTGCCAGCAGTGAAGCGGAGGGGAACACTGAAGCTTTCTTT,CASSEAEGNTEAFF,.,TRBJ1-1,.,TRBV6-1
TGTGCCAGCAGCAGAGGGGGTGGTCGGATCAATTCACCCCTCCACTTT,CASSRGGGRINSPLHF,.,TRBJ1-6,.,TRBV21-1
TGCAGTGCTAGAGGGCCAGGAATCTATGGCTACACCTTC,CSARGPGIYGYTF,.,TRBJ1-2,.,TRBV20-1
TGTGCCAGCAGCCAAGAAATAGGGGGGGGAGGTCAGCCCCAGCATTTT,CASSQEIGGGGQPQHF,.,TRBJ1-5,few,TRBV4-2
TGTGCCAGCAGCCAAGATGCGGGGACTAGCTCCTACAATGAGCAGTTCTTC,CASSQDAGTSSYNEQFF,TRBD2,TRBJ2-1,few,TRBV3-1
TGTGCCAGCAGCTGGGGACAGGGGGCACATGAGCAGTTCTTC,CASSWGQGAHEQFF,TRBD1,TRBJ2-1,.,TRBV11-3
TGTGCCAGCAGTCATGCTGGTGCGGCCCTCCACTTT,CASSHAGAALHF,.,TRBJ1-6,.,TRBV7-2
TGCAGTGCTAGAGCCAGGGGGTTCCAAGAGACCCAGTACTTC,CSARARGFQETQYF,TRBD1,TRBJ2-5,.,TRBV20-1